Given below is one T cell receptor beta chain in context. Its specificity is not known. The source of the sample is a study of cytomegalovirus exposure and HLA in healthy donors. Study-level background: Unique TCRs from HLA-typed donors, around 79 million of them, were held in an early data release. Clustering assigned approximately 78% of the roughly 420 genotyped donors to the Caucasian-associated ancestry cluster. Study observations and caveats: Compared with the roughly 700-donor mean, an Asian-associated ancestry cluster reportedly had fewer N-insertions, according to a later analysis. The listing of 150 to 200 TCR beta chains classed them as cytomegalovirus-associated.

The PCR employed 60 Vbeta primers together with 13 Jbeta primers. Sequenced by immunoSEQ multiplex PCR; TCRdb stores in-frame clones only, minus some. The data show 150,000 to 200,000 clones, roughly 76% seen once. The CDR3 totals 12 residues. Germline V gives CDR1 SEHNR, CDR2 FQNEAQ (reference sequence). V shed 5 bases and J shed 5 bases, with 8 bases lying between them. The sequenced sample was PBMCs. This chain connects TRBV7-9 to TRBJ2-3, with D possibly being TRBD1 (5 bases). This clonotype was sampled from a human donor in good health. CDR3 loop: CASSGRGDTQYF. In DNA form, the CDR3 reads TGTGCCAGCAGCGGAAGGGGAGATACGCAGTATTTT.